This TCR beta chain originates from a study of T cell changes during pregnancy in multiple sclerosis. The protocol was immunoSEQ multiplex PCR, while the TCRdb copy is restricted to in-frame clones and leaves out a portion. The table has tens of thousands of clones, 80% to 95% seen once. CDR1 and CDR2 (germline): MGHRA, YSYEKL. This CDR3 region has 15 residues. The ends were cut back, 3 bases at V and 2 bases at J, with 11 bases in the middle. Sequenced material: peripheral blood, taken in the third trimester of pregnancy. This chain uses TRBV4-1 with TRBJ2-1; D remains unclear. The receptor's source is a female donor in good health, enrolled as a control in a pregnancy study. In DNA, the CDR3 is TGCGCCAGCAGCCATCGCGGATTAACCTACAATGAGCAGTTCTTC. Its protein is CASSHRGLTYNEQFF.